At least ten counts were recorded for the clone carrying this T cell receptor beta chain. Antigen: not known. The sample is drawn from a study of HIV-infected patients and healthy controls. Overall study results and limits: Size-matched repertoire data failed to replicate the apparent Gini index recovery after therapy in HIV-infected patients. When repertoires were size-matched, rare events in HIV-infected data became overweighted.

Whole blood was used without fractionation, so all unsorted peripheral T cells were included. Approximately 510 ng RNA was reverse transcribed with alpha and beta constant-region primers. Alpha and beta chain libraries were made separately by chain-specific third strand synthesis with multiplexing indices. TCRdb reprocessed the 5' RACE reads via MiXCR and lists one record per CDR3 protein. The sample lists approximately 10,000 distinct CDR3 sequences, 6.5% to 10% occurring once. Sequenced input: blood. The sequence derives from an adult in good health.

The CDR3 region is CASSWGVNQPQHF. In DNA form, the CDR3 reads TGTGCCAGCAGTTGGGGGGTAAACCAGCCCCAGCATTTT. The genes are TRBV12-3 or TRBV12-4 and TRBJ1-5; D might be TRBD1 (5 bases). CDR3 length: 13 amino acids. Deletions cut 4 bases from V and 7 bases from J, with 11 bases between.